This TCR beta chain was identified during a study of T cells in localized non-small cell lung cancer (TCRdb year 2020). Some background on the complete study: T cell repertoires of about 230 early-stage NSCLC patients were analyzed, with tumors being compared against uninvolved tumor-adjacent lungs. The cohort was made up of roughly 250 treatment-naive NSCLC patients whose localized lung tumors had been resected. Of the NSCLC patients, roughly 130 were male and approximately 99 were female, and the mean age was approximately 66 years.

At diagnosis, tumor, uninvolved tumor-adjacent lung and peripheral blood were collected and then preserved as a mix of FFPE and fresh-frozen material. Blood samples were analyzed as peripheral blood mononuclear cells for TCR repertoire profiling. The immunoSEQ Assay was used to sequence TCR beta CDR3 regions from DNA. Concerning the study's data processing: To compute T cell density, TCR beta template counts were normalized to usable DNA, which was estimated by amplifying housekeeping genes. Richness was estimated with the preseqR package, extrapolating to 400,000 templates for PBMC samples and 120,000 templates for tissue samples. Clonality was defined as one minus Pielou's evenness. Differential abundance testing on productive amino-acid clonotypes, with a minimum total count of 5 and an alpha of 0.1, was used to identify tissue-enriched TCRs. The Jaccard Index and the Morisita Overlap Index were used to quantify repertoire overlap between compartments. GLIPH grouped TCR beta CDR3s together with public tetramer-defined viral CDR3s, and a viral motif had to include at least three viral sequences and show V-gene enrichment. The clones in this table, taken by TCRdb from immuneACCESS, are in-frame only. Not every clone is retained; where verified, under half of the shortfall comes from an unresolved V gene, and the cause of the rest is unknown. The D gene and trimming were derived from the DNA, and the V and J assignments and clone size from that table. This sample is represented by about 45,000 clones; around 86% of them were singletons. 15% to 20% of the sample is taken by the ten largest.

Trimmed from V: 2 bases; trimmed from J: 2 bases; junction bases lacking a gene match: 3. CDR1 and CDR2 are drawn from the germline V gene: SGHDT, YYEEEE. From the cysteine up to the phenylalanine, the CDR3 has a length of 15 residues. Left in the record is the CDR3 DNA by itself, 45 bases read in frame from the first base. Points the paper makes about the study in general: A median of approximately 57 of the top 100 tumor clones were detected in paired uninvolved adjacent lung, and around 30 of these tumor clones were also found among the top 100 clones of the paired uninvolved adjacent lung. The highest T cell clonality was observed in uninvolved tumor-adjacent lung, where clonality exceeded that of tumor, suggesting that antigenic responses were more focused in uninvolved tumor-adjacent lung. Higher blood T cell density associated with longer overall survival, while higher adjacent-lung clonality associated with shorter survival. Because multi-region sequencing of the tumors was not done, intratumor heterogeneity could not be ruled out. Because the study design was exploratory, TCR variables were selected using unadjusted p-values without false-discovery rate correction.

A note on this clone: No cognate antigen has been identified for it. Base qualities are not recorded, but no much larger clone differs from it by a single base.

This TCR came from a man between 40 and 69 years old with stage III lung adenocarcinoma. Sequenced here: peripheral blood mononuclear cells, sampled before any cancer treatment. Recombination linked TRBV5-6 to TRBJ2-7; 11 bases in the middle match TRBD2. CDR3 reads: CASSLLAGAAYEQYF. The DNA sequence reads TGTGCCAGCAGCTTACTAGCGGGGGCGGCCTACGAGCAGTACTTC.